The 2 T cell receptor beta chains reported below all come from one sample, sequenced in a study of blood T cell repertoires in COVID-19. TCRdb's table, derived via immunoSEQ multiplex PCR, lists solely in-frame clones and lacks some. This sample carries about 400,000 clones, approximately 85% of them seen once, and the ten largest clones take approximately 2%. Input material: PBMCs or T cells enriched from blood (not recorded which). The source of these receptors is a woman in her thirties or forties with acute COVID-19.

V usage is TRBV6-1 and J usage is TRBJ2-2; TRBD2 agrees at 15 bases. V lost 4 bases to trimming and J lost 4 bases; unmatched junction nucleotides: 7. CDR1 is MNHNS and CDR2 is SASEGT in the germline V gene. CDR3 length: 18 residues. CDR3 nucleotides: TGTGCCAGCAGTGTTGGACTAGCGGGGGGGCCGGGCACCGGGGAGCTGTTTTTT. Translation gives CASSVGLAGGPGTGELFF.

The J gene is TRBJ1-4, the V gene TRBV7-6, with no clear D. Trimming stripped 6 bases from V and 0 bases from J, with 14 bases between. Germline V gene lookup returns CDR1 SGHVS and CDR2 FNYEAQ. The CDR3 loop spans 16 amino acids. CDR3 sequence reads: CASSPMDGATNEKLFF. CDR3 DNA: TGTGCCAGCAGTCCGATGGACGGGGCAACTAATGAAAAACTGTTTTTT.